This is a list of T cell receptor beta chains from one sample in a study of CD8+CD57+ T cells in acquired aplastic anemia. TCRdb itself ran the reads through MiXCR, one entry per CDR3 protein. The sample has about 160,000 distinct CDR3 sequences; around 75% are singletons. Sequenced: sorted CD4+, CD8+, or CD8+CD57+ T cells (not recorded which) from PBMCs. Source of these receptors: a human donor with aplastic anemia. Both conserved end residues are part of each CDR3. Each record gives: clone size, J gene, V gene, D gene, CDR3 DNA, CDR3 protein. A D gene is named only where the DNA matches it firmly. The listing skips clone size in some rows; elsewhere it reads once, few, many or a size class.

clone_size: NA
j_call: TRBJ1-6
v_call: TRBV2
d_call: NA
cdr3_nt: TGTGCCAGAAACTATGGGGCGGCCTATAATTCACCCCTCCACTTT
cdr3_aa: CARNYGAAYNSPLHF

clone_size: NA
j_call: TRBJ2-1
v_call: TRBV15
d_call: TRBD2
cdr3_nt: TGTGCCACCAGCGGTCCATCGGGGGGGCCGAACAATGAGCAGTTCTTC
cdr3_aa: CATSGPSGGPNNEQFF

clone_size: NA
j_call: TRBJ1-4
v_call: TRBV25-1
d_call: TRBD1
cdr3_nt: TGTGCCAGCAGTGGATTCCGACAGGGTTCTGCCCGAAAACTGTTTTTT
cdr3_aa: CASSGFRQGSARKLFF

clone_size: NA
j_call: TRBJ2-1
v_call: TRBV7-9
d_call: NA
cdr3_nt: TGTGCCAGCAGCTTAGTGGCAGGCTCCTACAATGAGCAGTTCTTC
cdr3_aa: CASSLVAGSYNEQFF

clone_size: NA
j_call: TRBJ2-3
v_call: TRBV7-8
d_call: NA
cdr3_nt: TGTGCCAGCGGGACAAGCACAGATACGCAGTATTTT
cdr3_aa: CASGTSTDTQYF

clone_size: NA
j_call: TRBJ2-1
v_call: TRBV10-3
d_call: TRBD2
cdr3_nt: TGTGCCATCAGTGCAGGACTAGCGGGAGTCTACAATGAGCAGTTCTTC
cdr3_aa: CAISAGLAGVYNEQFF

clone_size: few
j_call: TRBJ2-5
v_call: TRBV7-8
d_call: NA
cdr3_nt: TGTGCCAGCAGCTTAGCAGGGGTGCGGGAGACCCAGTACTTC
cdr3_aa: CASSLAGVRETQYF

clone_size: NA
j_call: TRBJ2-2
v_call: TRBV4-1
d_call: NA
cdr3_nt: TGCGCCAGCACGACGGAGGGGGATGTCGGGGAGCTGTTTTTT
cdr3_aa: CASTTEGDVGELFF

clone_size: NA
j_call: TRBJ1-5
v_call: TRBV7-9
d_call: NA
cdr3_nt: TGTGCCAGCAGCTTAGACGGGACTAGCAATCAGCCCCAGCATTTT
cdr3_aa: CASSLDGTSNQPQHF

clone_size: NA
j_call: TRBJ2-1
v_call: TRBV24-1
d_call: TRBD1
cdr3_nt: TGTGCCACCAGTGATTCCCCGGGGACAGGGGACAATGAGCAGTTCTTC
cdr3_aa: CATSDSPGTGDNEQFF

clone_size: NA
j_call: TRBJ2-7
v_call: TRBV7-9
d_call: NA
cdr3_nt: TGTGCCAGCAGCTTAGAGGTGGGTTCCTACGAGCAGTACTTC
cdr3_aa: CASSLEVGSYEQYF

clone_size: NA
j_call: TRBJ1-1
v_call: TRBV7-9
d_call: NA
cdr3_nt: TGTGCCAGCAGCTTAGAAGGTCCTCTCCCGATGAACACTGAAGCTTTCTTT
cdr3_aa: CASSLEGPLPMNTEAFF

clone_size: NA
j_call: TRBJ2-1
v_call: TRBV20-1
d_call: NA
cdr3_nt: TGCAGTGCCAGCAGTGGACGGACTCGCCCCCCGTTCAATGAGCAGTTCTTC
cdr3_aa: CSASSGRTRPPFNEQFF

clone_size: NA
j_call: TRBJ2-7
v_call: TRBV5-6
d_call: NA
cdr3_nt: TGTGCCAGCAGCTTGCGTCGGAGTTGGGCGAGTGAGAACGAGCAGTACTTC
cdr3_aa: CASSLRRSWASENEQYF

clone_size: NA
j_call: TRBJ2-5
v_call: TRBV20-1
d_call: TRBD2
cdr3_nt: TGCAGTGGCATAGCGGGGGGCCAAGAGACCCAGTACTTC
cdr3_aa: CSGIAGGQETQYF

clone_size: NA
j_call: TRBJ2-2
v_call: TRBV7-9
d_call: NA
cdr3_nt: TGTGCCAGCAGCTCCTCAGGACCTAACACCGGGGAGCTGTTTTTT
cdr3_aa: CASSSSGPNTGELFF

clone_size: NA
j_call: TRBJ1-2
v_call: TRBV12-3/TRBV12-4
d_call: NA
cdr3_nt: TGTGCCAGCAACGACAGGCCTCAGGGGTATGGCTACACCTTC
cdr3_aa: CASNDRPQGYGYTF

clone_size: NA
j_call: TRBJ2-7
v_call: TRBV5-5
d_call: TRBD2
cdr3_nt: TGTGCCAGCGGACCCTGGGGAGAAAGACTAGCGGGAGCCTACGAGCAGTACTTC
cdr3_aa: CASGPWGERLAGAYEQYF

clone_size: NA
j_call: TRBJ1-1
v_call: TRBV7-8
d_call: NA
cdr3_nt: TGTGCCAGCAGCTTATGGTCAGGAGGGCAGGCATTT
cdr3_aa: CASSLWSGGQAF

clone_size: NA
j_call: TRBJ1-1
v_call: TRBV4-3
d_call: NA
cdr3_nt: TGCGCCAGCAGCCAAGATAACGGTAGGGACGCTTTCTTT
cdr3_aa: CASSQDNGRDAFF

clone_size: few
j_call: TRBJ2-5
v_call: TRBV2
d_call: NA
cdr3_nt: TGTGCCAGCAGTCCTGGGACTTTATCGGGGGAGACCCAGTACTTC
cdr3_aa: CASSPGTLSGETQYF

clone_size: NA
j_call: TRBJ2-7
v_call: TRBV20-1
d_call: TRBD1
cdr3_nt: TGCAGTGCTCACGAAGGGCAGGGGGCGACCTACGAGCAGTACTTC
cdr3_aa: CSAHEGQGATYEQYF

clone_size: NA
j_call: TRBJ2-5
v_call: TRBV6-1
d_call: NA
cdr3_nt: TGTGCCAGCAGTTACTCGGGTGAGGGTTCTGAGACCCAGTACTTC
cdr3_aa: CASSYSGEGSETQYF

clone_size: NA
j_call: TRBJ1-2
v_call: TRBV19
d_call: NA
cdr3_nt: TGTGCCAGTGGGGCAGGACAGACTAACTATGGCTACACCTTT
cdr3_aa: CASGAGQTNYGYTF

clone_size: NA
j_call: TRBJ1-1
v_call: TRBV5-5
d_call: NA
cdr3_nt: TGTGCCAGCAGCTTGTTGGGGCGGGACACTGAAGCTTTCTTT
cdr3_aa: CASSLLGRDTEAFF

clone_size: NA
j_call: TRBJ2-3
v_call: TRBV9
d_call: NA
cdr3_nt: TGTGCCAGCAGCGTAGCAGGCGGGACCACAGATACGCAGTATTTT
cdr3_aa: CASSVAGGTTDTQYF

clone_size: NA
j_call: TRBJ2-7
v_call: TRBV7-3
d_call: NA
cdr3_nt: TGTGCCAGCAGGGCACAGGGTACCTACGAGCAGTACTTC
cdr3_aa: CASRAQGTYEQYF

clone_size: few
j_call: TRBJ2-1
v_call: TRBV10-3
d_call: NA
cdr3_nt: TGTGCCTCATCCGGGACATCGACTGAGCAGTTCTTC
cdr3_aa: CASSGTSTEQFF

clone_size: NA
j_call: TRBJ2-5
v_call: TRBV9
d_call: TRBD2
cdr3_nt: TGTGCCAGCAGCGTCGGGGGGGTTCAGGAGACCCAGTACTTC
cdr3_aa: CASSVGGVQETQYF

clone_size: NA
j_call: TRBJ2-3
v_call: TRBV7-2
d_call: NA
cdr3_nt: TGTGCCAGCAGCTTAACTGGGGGATCATCGGATACGCAGTATTTT
cdr3_aa: CASSLTGGSSDTQYF

clone_size: NA
j_call: TRBJ1-3
v_call: TRBV6-5
d_call: NA
cdr3_nt: TGTGCCAGCATCAGGTCCGGCCGACTCCCTGGAAACACCATATATTTT
cdr3_aa: CASIRSGRLPGNTIYF

clone_size: once
j_call: TRBJ2-7
v_call: TRBV15
d_call: NA
cdr3_nt: TGTGCCACCAGTCCGAGGGGGGACAGTCTCTACGAGCAGTACTTC
cdr3_aa: CATSPRGDSLYEQYF

clone_size: NA
j_call: TRBJ2-1
v_call: TRBV19
d_call: NA
cdr3_nt: TGTGCCAGCTCCGCGGGGCCTGCCTACAATGAGCAGTTCTTC
cdr3_aa: CASSAGPAYNEQFF

clone_size: once
j_call: TRBJ2-5
v_call: TRBV9
d_call: NA
cdr3_nt: TGTGCCAGCAGCGCCGGGACATCGTACCAAGAGACCCAGTACTTC
cdr3_aa: CASSAGTSYQETQYF

clone_size: once
j_call: TRBJ1-6
v_call: TRBV25-1
d_call: NA
cdr3_nt: TGTGCCAGCAGTGATTCCGCCGGTAGCAATCAGCCCCTCCACTTT
cdr3_aa: CASSDSAGSNQPLHF